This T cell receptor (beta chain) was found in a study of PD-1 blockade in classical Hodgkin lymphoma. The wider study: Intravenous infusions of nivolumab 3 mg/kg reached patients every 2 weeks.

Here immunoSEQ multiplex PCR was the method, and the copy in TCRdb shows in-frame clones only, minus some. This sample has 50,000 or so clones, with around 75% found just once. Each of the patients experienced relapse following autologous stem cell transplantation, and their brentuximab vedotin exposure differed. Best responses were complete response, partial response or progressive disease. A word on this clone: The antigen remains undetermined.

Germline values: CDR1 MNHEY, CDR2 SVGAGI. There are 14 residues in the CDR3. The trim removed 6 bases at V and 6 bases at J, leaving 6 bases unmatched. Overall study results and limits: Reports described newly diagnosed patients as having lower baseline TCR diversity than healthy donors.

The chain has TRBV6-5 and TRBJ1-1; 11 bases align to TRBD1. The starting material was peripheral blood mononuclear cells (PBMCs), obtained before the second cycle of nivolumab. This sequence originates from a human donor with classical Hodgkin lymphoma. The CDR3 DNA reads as TGTGCCAGCAGACTTGGACAGGGGGCCGCTGAAGCTTTCTTT. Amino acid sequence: CASRLGQGAAEAFF.